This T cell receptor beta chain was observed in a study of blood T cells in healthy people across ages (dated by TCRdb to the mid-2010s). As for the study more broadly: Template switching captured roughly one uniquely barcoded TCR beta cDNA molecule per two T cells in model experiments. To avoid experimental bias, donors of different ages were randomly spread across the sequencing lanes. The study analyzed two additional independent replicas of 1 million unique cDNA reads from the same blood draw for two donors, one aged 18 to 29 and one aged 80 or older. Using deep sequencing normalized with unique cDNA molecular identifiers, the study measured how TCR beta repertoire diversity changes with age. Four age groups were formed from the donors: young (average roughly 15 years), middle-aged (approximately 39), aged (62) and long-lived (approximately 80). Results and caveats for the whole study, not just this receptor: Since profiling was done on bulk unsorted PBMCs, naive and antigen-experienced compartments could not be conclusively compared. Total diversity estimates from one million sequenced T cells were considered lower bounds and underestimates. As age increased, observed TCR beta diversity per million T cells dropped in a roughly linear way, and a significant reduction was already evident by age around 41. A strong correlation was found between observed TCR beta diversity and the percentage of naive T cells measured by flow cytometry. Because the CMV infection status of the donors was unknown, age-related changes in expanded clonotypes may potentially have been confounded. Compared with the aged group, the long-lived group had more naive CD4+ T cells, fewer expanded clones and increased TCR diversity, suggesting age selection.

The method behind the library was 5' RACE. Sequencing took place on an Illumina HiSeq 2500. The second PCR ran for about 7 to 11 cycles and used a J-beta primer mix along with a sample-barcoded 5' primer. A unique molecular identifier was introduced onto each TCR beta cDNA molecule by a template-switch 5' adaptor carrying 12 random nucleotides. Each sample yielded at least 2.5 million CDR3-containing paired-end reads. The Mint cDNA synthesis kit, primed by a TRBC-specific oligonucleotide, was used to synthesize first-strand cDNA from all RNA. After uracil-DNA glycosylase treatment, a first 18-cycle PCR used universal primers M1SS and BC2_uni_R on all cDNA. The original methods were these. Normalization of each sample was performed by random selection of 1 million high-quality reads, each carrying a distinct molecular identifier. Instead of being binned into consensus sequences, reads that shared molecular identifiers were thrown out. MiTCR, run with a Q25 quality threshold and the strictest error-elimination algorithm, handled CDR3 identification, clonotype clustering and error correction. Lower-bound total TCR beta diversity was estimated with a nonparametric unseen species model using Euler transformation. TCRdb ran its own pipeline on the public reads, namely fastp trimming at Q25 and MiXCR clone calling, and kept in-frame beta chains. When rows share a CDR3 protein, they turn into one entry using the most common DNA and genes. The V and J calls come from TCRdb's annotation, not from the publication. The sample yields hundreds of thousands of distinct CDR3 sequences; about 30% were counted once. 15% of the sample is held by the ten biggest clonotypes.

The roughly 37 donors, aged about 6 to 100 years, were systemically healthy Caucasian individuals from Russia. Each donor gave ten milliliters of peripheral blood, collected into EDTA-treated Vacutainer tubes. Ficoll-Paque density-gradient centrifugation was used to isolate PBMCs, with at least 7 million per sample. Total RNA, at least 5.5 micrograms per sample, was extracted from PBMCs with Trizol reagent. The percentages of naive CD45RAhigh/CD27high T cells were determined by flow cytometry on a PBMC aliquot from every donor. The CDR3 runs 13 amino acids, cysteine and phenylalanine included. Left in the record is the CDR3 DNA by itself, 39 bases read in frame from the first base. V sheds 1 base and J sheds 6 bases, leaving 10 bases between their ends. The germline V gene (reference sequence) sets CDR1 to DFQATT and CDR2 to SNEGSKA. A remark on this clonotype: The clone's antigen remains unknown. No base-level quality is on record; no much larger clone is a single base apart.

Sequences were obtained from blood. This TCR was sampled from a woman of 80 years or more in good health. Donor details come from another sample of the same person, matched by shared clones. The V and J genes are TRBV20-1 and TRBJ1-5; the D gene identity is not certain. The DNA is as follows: TGCAGTGCTAGAGGACCATCAGGTCAGCCCCAGCATTTT. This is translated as CSARGPSGQPQHF.